The source of this T cell receptor beta chain is a study of T cell responses to AZD1222 COVID-19 vaccine. Study summary: The analysis combined second doses at about 4 or about 12 weeks.

Repertoires were generated with immunoSEQ multiplex PCR, while TCRdb's copy carries only in-frame clones and drops some. The table lists some 130,000 clones, around four fifths of them singletons, with roughly 4.3% in the top ten. This clone turned up a few times. What it binds is unknown. The study, taken as a whole, reports: The donor cohort was predominantly white British with a female majority, and clonal diversity may have been underestimated.

V gave up 5 bases and J gave up 1 base, with 14 bases separating them. CDR3 length equals 15 residues. Germline CDR1 and CDR2: PRHDT and FYEKMQ (reference sequence). This rearrangement joins TRBV13 to TRBJ1-1, with D possibly matching TRBD1 (5 bases). Sequencing was performed on peripheral blood, taken on day 0 of AZD1222 vaccination. This TCR was recovered from an adult in good health. CDR3 in DNA: TGTGCCAGCAGCCCAATACTCCAGGGGAACACTGAAGCTTTCTTT. Translation: CASSPILQGNTEAFF.